This TCR beta chain was observed in a study of patients and donors after allogeneic stem cell transplantation (dated by TCRdb to 2018 to 2021). The protocol used for the library was RT-PCR. The sequencer listed for this sample is NextSeq 550. Using fastp trimming at Q25 and MiXCR clonotype assembly, TCRdb reanalyzed the public sequencing data and kept in-frame beta chains. Rows merge per CDR3 protein into single entries with the most common DNA and genes. Here the sample has approximately 200,000 distinct CDR3 sequences; over 30% occur a single time. The ten largest clones capture under 14% of the sample. CDR3 length: 11 amino acids, cysteine to phenylalanine. Only the CDR3 DNA stays, 33 bases, in frame from base 1. CDR1 and CDR2 are read off the germline V gene (reference sequence) as SEHNR and FQNEAQ. V is reduced by 11 bases and J by 7 bases, leaving a spacing of 12 bases between them. This clonotype was found a few times. Its specific antigen is unknown. Nothing much larger sits one base from this clone, and base qualities are not available.

The specimen was blood, either unsorted or a sorted T cell fraction (not recorded which). The clonotype originates from a human donor who was either an allogeneic HSCT recipient or a stem cell or donor lymphocyte infusion donor (not recorded which). It is not recorded whose cells these are; they may come from a transplant donor. The chain links TRBV7-9 with TRBJ2-1, with the D gene tentatively TRBD1 or TRBD2, based on 5 matching bases in each. The nucleotide sequence reads TGTGCCTCAGCAGGGACGAATGAGCAGTTCTTC. Its coded protein is CASAGTNEQFF.